The 7 T cell receptor beta chains below come from one sample, sequenced in a study of Graves' ophthalmopathy and Graves' hyperthyroidism. Transcripts of RNA were the source for amplifying TCR beta CDR3 regions. First-round RT-PCR with HTBI primers preceded a second-round multiplex PCR. TCRdb reprocessed the multiplex PCR reads via MiXCR and lists one record per CDR3 protein. Of approximately 500,000 distinct CDR3 sequences in the sample, over 13% were seen once. Material: blood. These receptors were collected from a woman younger than 45 with Graves' ophthalmopathy.

In its sample, this clonotype was seen many times. A much larger clone sits a single nucleotide away, making a read error possible. This chain links TRBV12-3 or TRBV12-4 with TRBJ1-1; TRBD1 matches 7 bases. J gave up 1 base and V 6 bases, and 2 bases lay outside the gene matches. The length of the CDR3 is 13 residues. CDR3 DNA: TGTGCCAGCAGGGACAGGTCGAACACTGAAGCTTTCTTT. It specifies CASRDRSNTEAFF.

This clonotype was seen at least ten times. The chain employs TRBV15 and TRBJ1-5, with TRBD1 matching over 10 bases. This CDR3 contains 18 residues. The V gene's germline CDR1 is LNHNV and CDR2 YYDKDF (reference sequence). V dropped 0 bases and J dropped 5; count of bases not matched to a gene: 10. DNA for the CDR3: TGTGCCACCAGCAGAGACCCCGCCGTGACAGGGGGCCATCAGCCCCAGCATTTT. The encoded protein is CATSRDPAVTGGHQPQHF.

The chain employs TRBV6-1 and TRBJ1-2; 10 nucleotides match TRBD1. This CDR3 is 14 amino acids long. CDR1 MNHNS and CDR2 SASEGT come from the germline V gene. With V trimmed by 4 bases and J by 5 bases, 4 bases remained unmatched. The chain's CDR3 is CASSARTGGYGYTF. The CDR3 DNA sequence: TGTGCCAGCAGTGCCCGGACAGGGGGGTATGGCTACACCTTC.

The chain is built from TRBV6-2 or TRBV6-3 and TRBJ1-1, with 8 bases that match TRBD1. The CDR3 is made up of 12 amino acids. Germline-derived CDR1 and CDR2 are MNHEY and SVGEGT. V lost 4 bases to trimming and J lost 11 bases; unmatched junction nucleotides: 6. The CDR3 DNA sequence: TGTGCCAGCAGTTTTGCAGGGGGCAAGGCTTTCTTT. Amino acid sequence: CASSFAGGKAFF.

This clonotype was counted many times. One end of the junction is discordant with germline, which a read error may explain. The chain combines TRBV27 with TRBJ2-7; D is unclear. CDR3 length equals 14 residues. The germline CDR1 and CDR2 sequences are MNHEY and SMNVEV (reference sequence). The CDR3 protein is CASSLGEASYEQYF. The CDR3 DNA follows: TGTGCCAGTAGTTTAGGCGAGGCCTCCTACGAGCAGTACTTC.

V and J are TRBV24-1 and TRBJ1-1, with a weak D call TRBD1 (5 bases). In germline, CDR1 is KGHDR, CDR2 SFDVKD. The CDR3 covers 12 residues. Trimming left V 0 bases short and J 8 bases short, with 6 bases between. CDR3 sequence (DNA): TGTGCCACCAGTGATTTGTGGGGGGAAGCTTTCTTT. It is translated as CATSDLWGEAFF.

This clonotype was counted at least ten times. J is TRBJ2-7 and V is TRBV27; 9 nucleotides agree with TRBD1. J lost 7 bases, V lost 4 bases, and 8 bases had no gene match. CDR3 length: 14 residues. CDR1 is MNHEY, CDR2 SMNVEV, per germline (reference sequence). The chain's CDR3 is CASSYTGTGIEQYF. DNA of the CDR3: TGTGCCAGCAGTTACACCGGGACAGGGATTGAGCAGTACTTC.